Each of the 11 T cell receptor beta chains below was sequenced from the same sample in a study of human T cells and chemical hapten exposure. TCRdb processed the RACE reads anew with MiXCR; each CDR3 protein has one entry. Of some 380,000 distinct CDR3 sequences in the sample, around 4.8% are singletons; the top ten hold under 3%. Time point reported: patch test 1, 2 weeks after DPC sensitization. Treatment denoted: therapeutic diphenylcyclopropenone sensitization with weekly scalp DPC. The specimen comprised whole blood, sampled in connection with sensitization to the hapten diphenylcyclopropenone (DPC). The receptors were sampled from a woman in her fifties or sixties with alopecia areata. Some clones in this sample may be carry-over from other donors' samples.

This clonotype showed up just a few times. This chain links TRBV5-4 with TRBJ2-1; TRBD1 might be the D (5 bases). CDR3 length equals 15 residues. V shed 1 base and J shed 8 bases, with 16 bases lying between them. Germline CDR1 and CDR2: SGHNT and YYREEE (reference sequence). CDR3 in amino acids: CASSLNNPGYDEQFF. The DNA of the CDR3 is TGTGCCAGCAGCTTGAATAATCCAGGGTATGATGAGCAGTTCTTC.

This clonotype has a count of ten or more. DNA of the CDR3: TGCGCCAGCAGCCCGGAGGGACCATTCTATGGCTACACCTTC. Translated, it gives CASSPEGPFYGYTF. The chain has TRBV5-1 and TRBJ1-2; tentatively, D is TRBD1 (5 bases). V lost 4 bases to trimming and J lost 4 bases, with 14 bases between them. Germline CDR1 and CDR2: SGHRS and YFSETQ. The CDR3 length is 14 residues. Looking up the rest from reference TRBV5-1 and TRBJ1-2 gives the full variable domain: KAGVTQTPRYLIKTRGQQVTLSCSPISGHRSVSWYQQTPGQGLQFLFEYFSETQRNKGNFPGRFSGRQFSNSRSEMNVSTLELGDSALYLCASSPEGPFYGYTFGSGTRLTVV.

This clonotype was counted at least ten times. The rearrangement links TRBV10-3 to TRBJ1-1; TRBD1 is a possible D gene (5 bases). The CDR3 spans 12 residues. V was clipped by 10 bases and J by 9 bases, with 18 bases between them. Germline V CDR1 and CDR2: ENHRY, SYGVKD. CDR3 coding DNA: TGTGCCACCTTAACGGCAGGGTCGAAAGCTTTCTTT. Its protein is CATLTAGSKAFF.

This clonotype was recorded a few times. The chain recombines TRBV15 with TRBJ1-2, with D tentatively TRBD1 (5 bases). The CDR3 sequence is 18 residues long. Germline V gene data show CDR1 as LNHNV and CDR2 as YYDKDF (reference sequence). Trimming stripped 0 bases from V and 3 bases from J, with 20 bases between. CDR3 nucleotides: TGTGCCACCAGCAGAGAGGGACTGCGGGGAGGATGGGACTATGGCTACACCTTC. This gives the protein CATSREGLRGGWDYGYTF.

The V call is TRBV12-3 or TRBV12-4, the J call TRBJ1-3; possibly TRBD1 for D (5 bases). V lost 6 bases and J 1 base, leaving 19 bases between the germline ends. This CDR3 contains 17 residues. This CDR3 reads CASSRSGTSRSGNTIYF. CDR3 DNA sequence: TGTGCCAGCAGCCGATCCGGGACTTCCCGTTCTGGAAACACCATATATTTT.

This clonotype has at least ten counts. The genes are TRBV6-5 and TRBJ2-1; TRBD1 matches 10 bases. V was pared by 10 bases and J by 7 bases, with 10 bases of the junction left unmatched. This CDR3 region has 14 residues. Germline values: CDR1 MNHEY, CDR2 SVGAGI. The CDR3 DNA sequence: TGTGCCACCTCGACAGGGGGCGCAGGGAATGAGCAGTTCTTC. Its translation is CATSTGGAGNEQFF.

This clonotype was observed at least ten times. The rearrangement links TRBV29-1 to TRBJ2-5; 7 positions match TRBD2. CDR3 size: 16 residues. The V segment lost 4 bases and the J segment 3 bases; nucleotides outside the gene matches: 14. Germline values: CDR1 SQVTM, CDR2 ANQGSEA. The DNA of the CDR3 is TGCAGCGTTGTTCCGAGGCGGCAGGGAGGGAAAGAGACCCAGTACTTC. It translates to CSVVPRRQGGKETQYF.

This clonotype was detected ten times or more. The rearrangement uses TRBV5-4 and TRBJ1-1; D uncertain. The V and J ends lost 4 bases and 7 bases respectively, with 17 bases between them. Looked up from germline, CDR1 is SGHNT and CDR2 is YYREEE (reference sequence). The CDR3 length is 14 residues. The CDR3 nucleotides read TGTGCCAGCAGCCCCACCGGGTATAATGATGAAGCTTTCTTT. It translates to CASSPTGYNDEAFF.

This clonotype came up many times. This chain links TRBV7-2 with TRBJ2-2, with D perhaps assigned TRBD1 or TRBD2 (6 bases each). The CDR3 extends over 15 amino acids. V lost 0 bases, J lost 2 bases, and 7 bases lay in between. Germline V CDR1 and CDR2: SGHTA, FQGNSA. CDR3 coding DNA: TGTGCCAGCAGCTTAGCCGGGGGCAACACCGGGGAGCTGTTTTTT. Protein: CASSLAGGNTGELFF.

In this sample, this clonotype turned up a few times. This chain joins TRBV29-1 and TRBJ1-1; D remains ambiguous. V dropped 5 bases and J dropped 0 bases, with 16 bases sitting between them. Germline V gene lookup returns CDR1 SQVTM and CDR2 ANQGSEA. The CDR3 length is 15 residues. The CDR3 sequence is CSVQITRNMNTEAFF. CDR3 DNA: TGCAGCGTTCAAATTACGCGGAATATGAACACTGAAGCTTTCTTT.

This clonotype was recorded at least ten times. The chain couples TRBV25-1 to TRBJ1-6; 9 nucleotides align to TRBD1. V gave up 6 bases and J gave up 7 bases; unmatched junction bases: 7. This CDR3 region has 15 residues. The germline gives CDR1 MGHDK, CDR2 SYGVNS. The CDR3 loop reads CASSSRTGANSPLHF. The CDR3 nucleotides read TGTGCCAGCAGCTCCAGGACAGGGGCGAATTCACCCCTCCACTTT.